The present TCR beta chain was sequenced within a study of T cell clonotyping in hematopoietic cell transplantation. Assay used: immunoSEQ multiplex PCR; TCRdb lists only in-frame clones, some missing. The top ten clones hold around 3.4% of a sample with roughly 20,000 clones, roughly 90% of them seen once. The CDR3 is 13 residues long. The V end was cut by 5 bases, the J end by 11 bases, with 16 bases between. Germline loops: CDR1 MRHNA, CDR2 SNTAGT. Time point specified: recipient sample about 28 days before transplant, after cytoreduction. Sample: peripheral blood mononuclear cells, taken before stem cell transplant. V usage is TRBV6-4 and J usage is TRBJ2-1; no reliable D call. The clonotype was recovered from a young man with biphenotypic leukemia. Some clones in this sample may be carry-over from other donors' samples. The CDR3 coding sequence is TGTGCCAGCAGTCCATATTATGGCGGTCAGCAGTTCTTC. Translation gives CASSPYYGGQQFF.